The present TCR beta chain was sequenced within a study of T cells in tumors after PD-1 blockade. Across the study: Some patients also took daily vismodegib 150 mg during anti-PD-1 treatment.

Generated by immunoSEQ multiplex PCR, the TCRdb table keeps only in-frame clones and is missing some. This table has several thousand clones, 69% appearing once. General study points: Some novel exhausted tumor clones appeared in pre-treatment blood, suggesting peripheral recruitment.

CDR3 size: 16 residues. The V gene end was trimmed by 2 bases and the J gene end by 7 bases; junction bases not matched to a gene: 7. Germline values: CDR1 SGHRS, CDR2 YFSETQ. Site-matched primary tumor biopsies were taken before and after PD-1 blockade. On this clone itself: Its antigen is currently unknown.

Sequenced here: tumor tissue, sampled after anti-PD-1 treatment. The rearrangement uses TRBV5-1 and TRBJ2-1; 12 nucleotides line up with TRBD2. The TCR was taken from a human donor with basal cell carcinoma. CDR3 in DNA: TGCGCCAGCAGCTTCAGTGGACTAGCGGGACAAAATGAGCAGTTCTTC. It encodes CASSFSGLAGQNEQFF.